The next 13 T cell receptor beta chains were all read from a single sample in a study of breast tumors, draining lymph nodes, adjacent tissues. The lymph nodes were axillary draining lymph nodes from breast cancer patients. TCRdb fed the multiplex PCR reads into MiXCR, producing one record per CDR3 protein. The table lists 140,000 to 150,000 distinct CDR3 sequences, about 31% of them singletons. Specimen: axillary lymph node tissue. These receptors came from a female donor with breast cancer. Some clones in this sample may be carry-over from other donors' samples.

This clonotype has a handful of counts. A single base separates this from a much larger clone, so it may be a read error. Here the CDR3 reads CASIAGGAQYF. The CDR3 bases are TGTGCCAGCATCGCCGGGGGGGCGCAGTACTTC. V usage is TRBV5-6 and J usage is TRBJ2-7; 8 nucleotides agree with TRBD2. The CDR3 totals 11 residues. J was trimmed by 9 bases and V by 6 bases; bases with no gene match: 5. Germline CDR1 reads SGHDT; CDR2 reads YYEEEE.

This chain connects TRBV12-3 or TRBV12-4 to TRBJ2-7; 8 bases are shared with TRBD1. This CDR3 contains 14 residues. The chain's CDR3 is CTSSFGTGGYEQYV. The CDR3 region has the DNA TGTACCAGCAGTTTCGGGACAGGAGGGTACGAGCAGTACGTC.

The chain uses TRBV20-1 and TRBJ1-6; the match to TRBD1 covers 10 bases. This CDR3 has 13 residues. V was clipped by 1 base and J by 9 bases; unmatched bases: 0. In germline, CDR1 is DFQATT, CDR2 SNEGSKA (reference sequence). CDR3 DNA: TGCAGTGCTAGAGGGGACAGGGGTTCACCCCTCCACTTT. Its translation: CSARGDRGSPLHF.

Many counts were recorded for this clonotype. One base away lies a much larger clone, so this may be a sequencing read error. This rearrangement joins TRBV20-1 to TRBJ2-7; 7 bases are shared with TRBD1. With V trimmed by 6 bases and J by 6 bases, 14 bases remained unmatched. The CDR3 loop spans 14 amino acids. CDR1 and CDR2 (germline): DFQATT, SNEGSKA (reference sequence). CDR3 bases: TGCAGTGCAAAGGGACAGAGGGTAACCTCCGAGCAGTACTTC. Its protein product is CSAKGQRVTSEQYF.

This clonotype was detected ten times or more. The gene calls are TRBV2 and TRBJ2-1; possibly TRBD1 for D (7 bases). The CDR3 loop spans 13 amino acids. Trimming pared 4 bases from V and 7 bases from J, leaving 11 bases between. The germline gives CDR1 SNHLY, CDR2 FYNNEI. CDR3 sequence (DNA): TGTGCCAGCAGTGCTCAGGGGGGAAATGAGCAGTTCTTC. It encodes CASSAQGGNEQFF.

This clonotype came up a few times. The chain carries TRBV27 and TRBJ2-1; 8 bases line up with TRBD2. CDR1 MNHEY and CDR2 SMNVEV come from the germline V gene (reference sequence). There are 12 residues in the CDR3. Unmatched junction bases numbered 1, after V lost 2 bases and J lost 10 bases. The DNA for the CDR3 is TGTGCCAGCAGTTTAGGCGGGGGGGAGCAGTTCTTC. Translation: CASSLGGGEQFF.

This clonotype was observed at least ten times. The CDR3 DNA sequence: TGCAGCGTGGGGGGACAGTCCCAAGAGACCCAGTACTTC. It translates to CSVGGQSQETQYF. The J gene is TRBJ2-5, the V gene TRBV29-1; possibly TRBD1 for D (7 bases). The CDR3 is 13 residues long. Germline loops: CDR1 SQVTM, CDR2 ANQGSEA. Trimming took off 6 bases at V and 1 base at J, with 12 bases between the two ends.

Comment on this clonotype: A much more abundant neighbour one base away suggests this may be a read error. The rearrangement joins TRBV6-1 to TRBJ1-2, with a tentative D call TRBD1 (5 bases). The CDR3 sequence is 13 residues long. Germline V gene sequence: CDR1 MNHNS, CDR2 SASEGT. DNA of the CDR3: TGTGCCAGCAGTGAAATTATCAGGGCTGGCCACACCTTC. Protein sequence: CASSEIIRAGHTF.

This clonotype was counted many times. J is TRBJ2-1 and V is TRBV7-3; 8 nucleotides match TRBD1. Trimming cost V 6 bases and J 2 bases; bases outside gene matches: 6. Germline V lookup: CDR1 SGHTA, CDR2 FQGTGA. The CDR3 consists of 15 residues. The CDR3: CASRSTGGAYNEQFF. As DNA, the CDR3 is TGTGCCAGCAGGTCCACAGGGGGAGCCTACAATGAGCAGTTCTTC.

The chain combines TRBV20-1 with TRBJ2-7; 7 nucleotides align to TRBD1. V shed 2 bases and J 0 bases; nucleotides not matched to a gene: 4. Germline V lookup: CDR1 DFQATT, CDR2 SNEGSKA (reference sequence). The length of the CDR3 is 14 residues. The CDR3 DNA follows: TGCAGTGCTAGACAGGGGGACCTCTCCTACGAGCAGTACTTC. Its protein is CSARQGDLSYEQYF.

The chain joins TRBV6-5 to TRBJ1-1; D is possibly TRBD1 (5 bases). The CDR3 consists of 14 residues. In germline, CDR1 is MNHEY, CDR2 SVGAGI. V lost 5 bases to trimming and J lost 1 base, with 11 bases between them. The CDR3 loop is CASSQWDGNTEAFF. DNA for the CDR3: TGTGCCAGCAGTCAATGGGACGGGAACACTGAAGCTTTCTTT.

This clonotype was seen repeatedly, ten times or more. A read error may produce the germline difference seen at one junction end. V gene TRBV7-9 combines with J gene TRBJ1-2; a weak D match, TRBD1 (6 bases). The CDR3 runs 15 residues. The V gene's germline CDR1 is SEHNR and CDR2 FQNEAQ (reference sequence). The CDR3 sequence: CASSPGSTGNGGYPF. The CDR3 nucleotides are TGTGCCAGCAGCCCCGGAAGCACAGGGAACGGGGGCTACCCCTTC.

This clonotype was seen ten or more times. The rearrangement uses TRBV12-3 or TRBV12-4 and TRBJ1-5; D is possibly TRBD1 (5 bases). The CDR3 has 14 amino acids. V was clipped by 6 bases and J by 7 bases, with 16 bases between them. Here the CDR3 reads CASRLSSGGQPQHF. The CDR3 nucleotides read TGTGCCAGCAGGCTGAGTTCGGGGGGGCAGCCCCAGCATTTT.